This TCR beta chain was sequenced for a study of regulatory T cells in long-lasting Graves disease. Across the study: Over 5 years of antithyroid drugs with positive TSH receptor antibodies was taken to mean persistent Graves' disease.

This clonotype has ten or more counts. Stated time point: persistent/refractory GD, antithyroid drugs over 5 years with positive TRAb. Preparation of the TCR library used RNA extracted from PBMCs. A blood draw put roughly 10 milliliters of peripheral blood into EDTA tubes. The CDR3 totals 16 residues. Germline V CDR1 and CDR2: MNHEY, SVGEGT. J was trimmed by 6 bases and V by 6 bases; bases with no gene match: 14. Building the TCR beta libraries relied on iRepertoire HTBI primers, and CDR3 regions underwent Arm-PCR. Via MiXCR, TCRdb re-called the multiplex PCR reads, giving one row per CDR3 protein. The table lists about 400,000 distinct CDR3 sequences, about 20% of them singletons.

Sequencing was performed on peripheral blood mononuclear cells (PBMCs), taken when the disease was refractory, from a patient treated with antithyroid drugs. The sequence was obtained from a female donor with Graves disease. The V call is TRBV6-2 or TRBV6-3, the J call TRBJ1-5; 7 nucleotides agree with TRBD1. Here the CDR3 reads CASSPPPGGGRQPQHF. As DNA, the CDR3 is TGTGCCAGCAGCCCCCCCCCGGGAGGGGGCCGTCAGCCCCAGCATTTT.